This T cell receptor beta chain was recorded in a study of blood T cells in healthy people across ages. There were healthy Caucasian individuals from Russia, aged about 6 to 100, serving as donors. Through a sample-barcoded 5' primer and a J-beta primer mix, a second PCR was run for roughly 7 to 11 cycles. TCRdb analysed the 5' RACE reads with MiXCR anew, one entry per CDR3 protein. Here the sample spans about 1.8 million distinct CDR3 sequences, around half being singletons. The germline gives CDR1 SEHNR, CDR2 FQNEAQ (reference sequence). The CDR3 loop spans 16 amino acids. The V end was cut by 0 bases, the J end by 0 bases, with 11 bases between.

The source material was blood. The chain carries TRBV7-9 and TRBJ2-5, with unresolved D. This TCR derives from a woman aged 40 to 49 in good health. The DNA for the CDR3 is TGTGCCAGCAGCTTAGCGATTGTAAGGAACCAAGAGACCCAGTACTTC. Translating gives CASSLAIVRNQETQYF.